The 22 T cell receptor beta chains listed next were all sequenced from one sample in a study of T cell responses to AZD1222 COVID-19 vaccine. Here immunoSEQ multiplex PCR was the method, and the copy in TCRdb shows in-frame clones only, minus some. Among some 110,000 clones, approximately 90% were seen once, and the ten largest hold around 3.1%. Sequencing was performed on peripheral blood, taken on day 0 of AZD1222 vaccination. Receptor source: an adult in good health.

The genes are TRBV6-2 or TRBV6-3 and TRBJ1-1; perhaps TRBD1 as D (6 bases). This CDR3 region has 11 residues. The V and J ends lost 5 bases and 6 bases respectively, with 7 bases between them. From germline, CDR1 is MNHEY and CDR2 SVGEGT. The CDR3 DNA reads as TGTGCCAGCAGTCAGGGGTCTGAAGCTTTCTTT. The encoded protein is CASSQGSEAFF.

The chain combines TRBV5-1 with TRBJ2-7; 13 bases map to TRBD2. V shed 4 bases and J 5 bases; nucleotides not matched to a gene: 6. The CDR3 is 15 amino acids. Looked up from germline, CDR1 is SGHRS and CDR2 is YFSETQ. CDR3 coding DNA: TGCGCCAGCAGCCCCCGGACTAGCGGGAGTCACGAGCAGTACTTC. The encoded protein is CASSPRTSGSHEQYF.

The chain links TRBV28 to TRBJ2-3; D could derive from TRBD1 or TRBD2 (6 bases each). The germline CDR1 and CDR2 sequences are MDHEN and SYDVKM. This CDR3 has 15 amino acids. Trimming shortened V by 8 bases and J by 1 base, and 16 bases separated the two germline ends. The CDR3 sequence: CASSGGGLGTDTQYF. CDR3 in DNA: TGTGCCAGCTCCGGTGGGGGGCTAGGCACAGATACGCAGTATTTT.

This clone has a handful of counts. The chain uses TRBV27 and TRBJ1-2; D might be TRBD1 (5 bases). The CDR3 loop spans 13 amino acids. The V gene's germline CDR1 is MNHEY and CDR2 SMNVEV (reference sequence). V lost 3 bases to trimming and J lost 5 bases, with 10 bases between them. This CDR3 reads CASSLVQGYGYTF. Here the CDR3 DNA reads TGTGCCAGCAGTTTGGTGCAGGGTTATGGCTACACCTTC.

For the CDR3, the DNA is TGCAGCGTTGGTCTAGCGGGGGGGCTTGGGGTGGAGCAGTTCTTC. Translation: CSVGLAGGLGVEQFF. The chain joins TRBV29-1 to TRBJ2-1; 12 positions agree with TRBD2. V lost 4 bases and J lost 10; bases outside the gene matches: 11. This CDR3 region has 15 residues. The germline CDR1 and CDR2 sequences are SQVTM and ANQGSEA.

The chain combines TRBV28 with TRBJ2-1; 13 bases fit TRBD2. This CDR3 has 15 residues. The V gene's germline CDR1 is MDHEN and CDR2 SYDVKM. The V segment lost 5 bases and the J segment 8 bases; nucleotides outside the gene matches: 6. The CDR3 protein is CASSRTSGGVDEQFF. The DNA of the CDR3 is TGTGCCAGCAGTCGGACTAGCGGGGGAGTGGATGAGCAGTTCTTC.

The chain's CDR3 is CASSQLKGAGTEAFF. The DNA of the CDR3 is TGCGCCAGCAGCCAATTAAAGGGGGCCGGCACTGAAGCTTTCTTT. The rearrangement links TRBV4-1 to TRBJ1-1, with TRBD1 matching 7 bases. V gave up 2 bases and J gave up 4 bases; unmatched junction bases: 7. The germline CDR1 and CDR2 sequences are MGHRA and YSYEKL. This CDR3 region has 15 residues.

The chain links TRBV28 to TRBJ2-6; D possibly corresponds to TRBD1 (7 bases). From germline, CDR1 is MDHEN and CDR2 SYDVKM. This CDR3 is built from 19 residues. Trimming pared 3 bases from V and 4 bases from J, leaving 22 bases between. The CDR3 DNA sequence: TGTGCCAGCAGTTTCCCAACCTCAGGGGGGATTTTCGGGGCCAACGTCCTGACTTTC. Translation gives CASSFPTSGGIFGANVLTF.

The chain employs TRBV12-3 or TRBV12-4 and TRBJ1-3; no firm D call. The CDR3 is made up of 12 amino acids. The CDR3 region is CAILTGGNTIYF. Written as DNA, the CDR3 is TGTGCAATACTAACTGGAGGAAACACCATATATTTT.

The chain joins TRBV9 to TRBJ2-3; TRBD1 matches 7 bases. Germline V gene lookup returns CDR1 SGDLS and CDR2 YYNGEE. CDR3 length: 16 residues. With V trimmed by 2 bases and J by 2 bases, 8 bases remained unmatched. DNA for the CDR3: TGTGCCAGCAGCGTGCGGAGACAGGGACCCACAGATACGCAGTATTTT. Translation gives CASSVRRQGPTDTQYF.

The CDR3: CASSFPSGGQETQYF. CDR3 bases: TGTGCCAGCAGTTTCCCGAGCGGCGGCCAAGAGACCCAGTACTTC. The chain carries TRBV6-6 and TRBJ2-5; D is possibly TRBD2 (5 bases). Germline V CDR1 and CDR2: MNHNY, SVGAGI (reference sequence). This CDR3 is built from 15 residues. V dropped 4 bases and J dropped 1 base, with 13 bases sitting between them.

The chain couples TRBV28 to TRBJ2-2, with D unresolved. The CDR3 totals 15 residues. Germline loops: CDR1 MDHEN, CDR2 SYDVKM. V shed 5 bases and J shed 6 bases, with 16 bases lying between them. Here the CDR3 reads CASSPRLQFPGELFF. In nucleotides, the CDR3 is TGTGCCAGCAGTCCGAGACTCCAATTCCCCGGGGAGCTGTTTTTT.

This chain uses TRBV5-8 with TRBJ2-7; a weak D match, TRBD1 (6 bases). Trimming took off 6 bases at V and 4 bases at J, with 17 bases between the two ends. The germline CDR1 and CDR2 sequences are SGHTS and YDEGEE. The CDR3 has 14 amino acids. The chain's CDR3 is CASKREQGAYEQYF. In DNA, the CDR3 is TGTGCCAGCAAACGAGAACAGGGAGCATACGAGCAGTACTTC.

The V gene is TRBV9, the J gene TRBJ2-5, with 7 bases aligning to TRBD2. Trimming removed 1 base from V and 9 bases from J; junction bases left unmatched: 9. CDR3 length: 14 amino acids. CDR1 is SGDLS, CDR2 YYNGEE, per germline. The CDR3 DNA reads TGTGCCAGCAGCGTACTTGCGGGAGAAGCGGCCCAGTACTTC. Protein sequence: CASSVLAGEAAQYF.

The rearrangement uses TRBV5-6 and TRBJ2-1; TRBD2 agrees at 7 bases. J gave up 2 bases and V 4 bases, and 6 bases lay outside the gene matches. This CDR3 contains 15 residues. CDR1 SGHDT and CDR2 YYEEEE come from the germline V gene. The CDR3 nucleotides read TGTGCCAGCAGCAGGCTAGCGGATACCTACAATGAGCAGTTCTTC. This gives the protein CASSRLADTYNEQFF.

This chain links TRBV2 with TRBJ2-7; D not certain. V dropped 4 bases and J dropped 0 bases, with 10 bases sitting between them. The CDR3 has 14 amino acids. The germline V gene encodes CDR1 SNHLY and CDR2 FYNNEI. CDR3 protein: CASSGAQSSYEQYF. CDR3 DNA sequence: TGTGCCAGCAGTGGAGCTCAGAGCTCCTACGAGCAGTACTTC.

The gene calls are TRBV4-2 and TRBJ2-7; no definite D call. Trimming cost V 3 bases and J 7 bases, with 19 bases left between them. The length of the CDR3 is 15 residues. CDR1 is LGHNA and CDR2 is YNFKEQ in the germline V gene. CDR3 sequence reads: CASSQERKGSWEQYF. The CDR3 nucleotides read TGTGCCAGCAGCCAGGAGAGGAAGGGCTCCTGGGAGCAGTACTTC.

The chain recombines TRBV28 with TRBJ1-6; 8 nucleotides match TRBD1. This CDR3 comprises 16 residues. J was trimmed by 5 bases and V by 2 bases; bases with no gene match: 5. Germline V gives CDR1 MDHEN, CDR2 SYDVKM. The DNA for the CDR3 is TGTGCCAGCAGTTTAAGGGGGACAGGCAATAATTCACCCCTCCACTTT. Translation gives CASSLRGTGNNSPLHF.

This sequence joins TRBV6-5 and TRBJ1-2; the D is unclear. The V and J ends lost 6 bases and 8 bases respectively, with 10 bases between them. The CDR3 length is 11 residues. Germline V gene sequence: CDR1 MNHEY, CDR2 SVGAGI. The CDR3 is CASSSGEGYTF. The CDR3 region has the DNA TGTGCCAGCAGCTCCGGGGAAGGCTACACCTTC.

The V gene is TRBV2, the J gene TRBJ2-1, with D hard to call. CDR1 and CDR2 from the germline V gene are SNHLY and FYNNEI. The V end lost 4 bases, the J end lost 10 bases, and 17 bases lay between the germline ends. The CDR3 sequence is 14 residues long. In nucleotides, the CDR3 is TGTGCCAGCAGTGTCAGAGGCCAATTAGTAGAGCAGTTCTTC. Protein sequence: CASSVRGQLVEQFF.

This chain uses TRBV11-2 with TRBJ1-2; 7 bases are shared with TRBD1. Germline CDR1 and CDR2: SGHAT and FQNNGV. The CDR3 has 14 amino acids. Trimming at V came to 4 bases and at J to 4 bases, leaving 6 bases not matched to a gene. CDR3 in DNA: TGTGCCAGCAGCTACGGACAGGACCCCTATGGCTACACCTTC. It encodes CASSYGQDPYGYTF.

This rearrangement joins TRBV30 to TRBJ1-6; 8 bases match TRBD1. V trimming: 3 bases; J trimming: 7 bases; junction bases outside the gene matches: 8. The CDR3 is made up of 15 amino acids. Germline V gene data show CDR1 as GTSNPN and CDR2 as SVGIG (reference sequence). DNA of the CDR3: TGTGCCTGGAGGCCAGGGGGCGCGGGAAATTCACCCCTCCACTTT. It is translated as CAWRPGGAGNSPLHF.